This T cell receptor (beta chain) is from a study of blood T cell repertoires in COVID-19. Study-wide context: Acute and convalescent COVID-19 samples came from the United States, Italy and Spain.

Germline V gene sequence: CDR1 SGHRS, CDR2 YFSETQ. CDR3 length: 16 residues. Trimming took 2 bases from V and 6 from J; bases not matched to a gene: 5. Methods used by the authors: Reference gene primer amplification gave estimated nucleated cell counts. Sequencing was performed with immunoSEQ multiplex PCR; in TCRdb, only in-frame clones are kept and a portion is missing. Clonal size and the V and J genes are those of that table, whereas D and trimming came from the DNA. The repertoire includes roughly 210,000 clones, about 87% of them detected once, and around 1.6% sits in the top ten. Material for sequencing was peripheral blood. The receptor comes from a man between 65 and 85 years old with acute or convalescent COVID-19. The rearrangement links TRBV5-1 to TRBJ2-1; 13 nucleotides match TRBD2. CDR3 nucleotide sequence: TGCGCCAGCAGCTTTACTAGCGGGAGGGCCGGCAATGAGCAGTTCTTC. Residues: CASSFTSGRAGNEQFF.